This T cell receptor beta chain was identified in a study of regulatory T cells in long-lasting Graves disease (dated by TCRdb to the early 2020s). For context, the study as a whole: In the newly diagnosed Graves' disease group, patients had been taking antithyroid drugs for less than 3 months. This study used TCR sequencing and RNA sequencing of peripheral blood to compare persistent Graves' disease patients against newly diagnosed Graves' disease patients. The study took place in China and was registered as a clinical trial. A total of about 35 samples underwent TCR sequencing, from around 13 patients with persistent Graves' disease and approximately 20 patients with newly diagnosed Graves' disease.

The time point label for this specimen denotes: newly diagnosed GD, antithyroid drugs for less than 3 months. For both TCR sequencing and RNA sequencing, RNA was extracted from PBMCs in TRIzol. The diagnosis of Graves' disease was made according to American Thyroid Association guidelines. Recruitment of patients was carried out at an endocrinology department in Xi'an, China. Each patient gave roughly 8.4 milliliters of peripheral blood, collected in an EDTA anticoagulant tube. Ficoll Paque Plus density gradient separation was used to isolate PBMCs, and no further T cell sorting was done. An Agilent 2100 Bioanalyzer and agarose gel were used to check RNA quality, and a NanoDrop 2000 was used to measure RNA concentration. The full study reports these points: More public clonotypes were shared among persistent patients (2,741) than among newly diagnosed patients (roughly 1,000). As a limitation, the authors acknowledged that the small sample size may reduce accuracy. Compared with newly diagnosed patients, persistent Graves' disease patients had lower TCR Shannon entropy and fewer highly expanded clones, which suggests clonal expansion. Because the primary lesion, thyroid tissue, could not be accessed, the study looked at peripheral blood alone. Sequencing and analysis were limited to the TCR beta chain.

The method was multiplex PCR. The sequencing machine was an Illumina HiSeq 4000. iRepertoire HTBI primers and Arm-PCR amplification of CDR3 regions were used to construct TCR beta libraries. Before sequencing, the PCR products underwent gel purification. In the authors' own workflow: A total of fewer than 80 TRBV and 14 TRBJ segments were identified across samples and were used for gene usage analysis of CDR3 amino acid clonotypes. COPE and FqMerger were used to merge filtered high-quality paired reads into contigs. BLAST was used to align contigs to IMGT TRBV, TRBD and TRBJ reference genes, with CDR3 defined following IMGT. Highly expanded clones were defined as clonotypes with a frequency above 0.1%. Repertoire diversity was measured by Shannon entropy, and V-J evenness by the Gini coefficient. A clonotype was considered public if more than one individual shared it. TCRdb redid the processing of the public reads, applying fastp at Q25 and MiXCR, and retained in-frame beta chains. Each CDR3 protein appears once, grouped with its most common genes and DNA. The V and J calls, along with clone size, are taken from TCRdb and not from the paper's own processing. A total of about 470,000 distinct CDR3 sequences appear in this sample, about 16% of them only once. The ten biggest clones cover approximately 15% of the sample.

This clonotype occurred many times. Its antigen is not yet known. No much larger clone is present one base from it, and per-base qualities are unavailable. This sample was also put to use in a study of T cells in Graves' hyperthyroidism and ophthalmopathy. As described in the second report: Graves' hyperthyroidism was defined as stable when no progression to ophthalmopathy occurred over 18 months of follow-up. Hyperthyroidism patients were newly diagnosed, had a disease duration of under 2 months, and were aged 18 to 65 years. Patients with uncontrolled infections, other autoimmune diseases, pregnancy or lactation were excluded. Diagnoses were established on the basis of clinical symptoms, serum thyroxine and TRAb, thyroid ultrasound, and orbital computed tomography. For the first round of RT-PCR on the TCR CDR3, the HTBI primer set was used together with the Qiagen OneStep RT-PCR kit. Blood samples also contained most of the expanded thyroid clonotypes (frequency above 0.001), which suggests that blood repertoires may reflect thyroid immune responses. A 13 V-J signature model separated ophthalmopathy from stable hyperthyroidism, with just over 85% sensitivity and approximately 81% specificity in cross-validation and 80%/75% in testing. In validation, the model predicted progression to ophthalmopathy with 60% to 71% sensitivity and 72% to 75% specificity, a median of approximately 6.7 months before onset. To identify TCR V-J signatures that set the groups apart, the researchers used a discovery cohort of about a hundred patients, made up of roughly 45 with Graves' ophthalmopathy and 57 with stable Graves' hyperthyroidism. Prospective prediction of ophthalmopathy was tested in an independent validation cohort consisting of under 20 hyperthyroidism patients and some 17 patients who later progressed to ophthalmopathy. The 90 to 100 discovery patients were randomly split 7:3 into training and test sets. The study also compared thyroid tissue and blood T-cell repertoires from several Graves' hyperthyroidism patients. After blood sampling, hyperthyroidism patients were treated with methimazole at a starting dose of 30 mg daily, and ophthalmopathy patients were treated with high-dose intravenous methylprednisolone. A second multiplex PCR round built the libraries, followed by size selection and purification. Paired-end sequencing of the libraries was performed with 100 bp reads on an Illumina HiSeq2000. SOAPnuke was used to process the raw data, throwing out any read that contained adapters or uncalled bases, had a mean Phred below 15, or lacked an exact constant-primer or identifier match. COPE v1.2.5 was used to merge high-quality paired reads, and clonotypes were defined as unique nucleotide sequences. MiTCR v1.1 was used to align clonotypes to the IMGT TRBV, TRBD and TRBJ reference segments. Only V-J combinations with frequency above 0.0001, covering roughly 99% of repertoires, were analysed. The TCS score was defined as F50 (clonal expansion) divided by E x V (chaos), with BLOSUM62-based TCRdist calculated between CDR3 peptides within each V-J. Welch's t-statistics and random forest reduced some 510 V-J features to 10 to 15, which were used in a naive Bayes classifier (R e1071). No statistical method was used to fix the sample size in advance, and group allocation was not hidden from the investigators. The paper reports TCR Vbeta CDR3 sequencing of approximately 130 peripheral blood samples: approximately 41 ophthalmopathy, around 80 hyperthyroidism and approximately 17 progressor patients.

The material was peripheral blood mononuclear cells (PBMCs), obtained at new diagnosis, from a patient treated with antithyroid drugs. This sequence was found in a young woman with Graves disease. Donor details come from another sample of the same person, matched by shared clones.

Here is the DNA: TGTGCCAGCTCCCACGGACAGGGTGTCAACAATGAGCAGTTCTTC. The translation is CASSHGQGVNNEQFF. The rearrangement joined TRBV18 to TRBJ2-1; 8 nucleotides in the junction match TRBD1. The cysteine opens and the phenylalanine closes a CDR3 of 15 amino acids. Only the CDR3 portion is preserved as DNA: 45 bases, with reading frame beginning at the first base. CDR1 and CDR2, per the germline V gene, are KGHSH and LQKENI. V has 6 bases trimmed and J has 5 bases trimmed; junction bases matching no gene number 9. Full variable domain (CDR3 extended with the reference TRBV18 and TRBJ2-1 proteins): NAGVMQNPRHLVRRRGQEARLRCSPMKGHSHVYWYRQLPEEGLKFMVYLQKENIIDESGMPKERFSAEFPKEGPSILRIQQVVRGDSAAYFCASSHGQGVNNEQFFGPGTRLTVL.